This is a list of T cell receptor beta chains from one sample in a study of OX40 agonist ivuxolimab in advanced cancers. Profiling relied on immunoSEQ multiplex PCR, and the TCRdb table lists in-frame clones only, not all of them. The sample contains roughly 79,000 clones, 80% to 95% of which appear only once. The input for sequencing was CD4+ or CD8+ T cells sorted from blood, taken in a trial of the OX40 agonist ivuxolimab. The origin of the receptors is an adult with an advanced solid tumor such as melanoma, head and neck, liver or kidney cancer. The CDR3 runs from the conserved cysteine through the conserved F or W. The D gene is left open where the match is weak. Clone size is shown for a subset of rows, as once, few, many or a class of expanded clone.

few,TRBV7-2,TRBD1,TRBJ1-2,TGTGCCAGCAGCCGTTTCGGGACAGGGCGGGAGGGCTACACCTTC,CASSRFGTGREGYTF
.,TRBV10-3,TRBD1,TRBJ2-2,TGTGCCATCAAAGGACAGGGGGGCACCGGGGAGCTGTTTTTT,CAIKGQGGTGELFF
.,TRBV9,TRBD1,TRBJ2-2,TGTGCCAGCAGCGTAGGCCAGACAGGGGCGAACACCGGGGAGCTGTTTTTT,CASSVGQTGANTGELFF
.,TRBV11-2,TRBD1,TRBJ2-7,TGTGCCAGCAGCTTAGCGGGACAGATGTCCTACGAGCAGTACTTC,CASSLAGQMSYEQYF
.,TRBV9,TRBD2,TRBJ2-7,TGTGCCAGCAGCGTAGAAGCTAGCGGGAGGGGGTACGAGCAGTACTTC,CASSVEASGRGYEQYF
.,TRBV5-8,.,TRBJ2-7,TGTGCCAGCAGCTTGGATTTGGCATTTCCCTCCTACGAGCAGTACTTC,CASSLDLAFPSYEQYF
.,TRBV12-5,.,TRBJ2-7,TGTGCTAGTGGGTTCGCCGTCGGGACACCCTACGAGCAGTACTTC,CASGFAVGTPYEQYF
.,TRBV7-3,TRBD1,TRBJ2-1,TGTGCCAGCAGCCCCCGGACAGGGGCCCTTATGGATGAGCAGTTCTTC,CASSPRTGALMDEQFF
.,TRBV28,.,TRBJ1-2,TGTGCCAGCAGCCGACTCGCCAGGACTCGGGACACCTTC,CASSRLARTRDTF
.,TRBV2,.,TRBJ2-7,TGTGCCAACAGGGAGAATGCGGGTCGGCTGTACTTC,CANRENAGRLYF
.,TRBV7-2,TRBD1,TRBJ1-4,TGTGCCAGCAGCTTAGAGGGACAGGGGTATGAAAAACTGTTTTTT,CASSLEGQGYEKLFF
.,TRBV6-6,.,TRBJ1-1,TGTGCCAGCAGTTCAACATCGGGCACTGAAGCTTTCTTT,CASSSTSGTEAFF
.,TRBV4-2,.,TRBJ2-1,TGTGCCAGCAGCCAAGATCACGGGAATTCCTACAATGAGCAGTTCTTC,CASSQDHGNSYNEQFF
.,TRBV4-2,TRBD2,TRBJ2-3,TGTGCCAGCAGCCGTCTCAGGACTAGCGGAACAGATACGCAGTATTTT,CASSRLRTSGTDTQYF
.,TRBV9,.,TRBJ2-2,TGTGCCAGCAGCCCGCGACTAGAAACCACCGGGGAGCTGTTTTTT,CASSPRLETTGELFF
.,TRBV19,.,TRBJ1-1,TGTGCCAGTAGTTATGAGTTGGGACGGTGGGACACTGAAGCTTTCTTT,CASSYELGRWDTEAFF
.,TRBV7-9,TRBD1,TRBJ1-3,TGTGCCAGCAGCTCCCAGGGGGGTTCTGGAAACACCATATATTTT,CASSSQGGSGNTIYF
.,TRBV7-9,.,TRBJ2-7,TGTGCCAGCAGCTTAGGGAGACGAGATGACGAGCAGTACTTC,CASSLGRRDDEQYF
.,TRBV11-2,.,TRBJ1-1,TGTGCCAGCAGCCCGGGACTGGTGAACACTGAAGCTTTCTTT,CASSPGLVNTEAFF
.,TRBV28,TRBD1,TRBJ2-5,TGTGCCAGCAGTTCGGGACAGGGGGCTGAGGAGACCCAGTACTTC,CASSSGQGAEETQYF
.,TRBV5-1,.,TRBJ2-2,TGCGCCAGCAGCTTGGCCGAGGGCGGGGAGCTGTTTTTT,CASSLAEGGELFF
.,TRBV7-8,TRBD2,TRBJ2-2,TGTGCCAGCAGCTGGGATAGCGGGAGGAACACCGGGGAGCTGTTTTTT,CASSWDSGRNTGELFF
.,TRBV18,.,TRBJ1-5,TGTGCCAGCTCACGGGACGTACCGGATAGCAATCAGCCCCAGCATTTT,CASSRDVPDSNQPQHF
.,TRBV5-1,.,TRBJ1-3,TGCGCCAGCAGGAGGATGCAGGAGGCTGGAAACACCATATATTTT,CASRRMQEAGNTIYF
.,TRBV11-2,TRBD1,TRBJ1-2,TGTGCCAGCAGCTTACCACTCTCCACAGGGGCCTCACGTAGTGGCTACACCTTC,CASSLPLSTGASRSGYTF
.,TRBV7-8,TRBD1,TRBJ1-5,TGTGCCAGCAGCCCGCGGACAGGGGTTAGCAATCAGCCCCAGCATTTT,CASSPRTGVSNQPQHF
.,TRBV7-9,.,TRBJ2-3,TGTGCCAGCAGCTTACCCTTAGGGGGTGATACGCAGTATTTT,CASSLPLGGDTQYF
.,TRBV5-4,TRBD1,TRBJ1-2,TGTGCCAGCAGCCACCTAACAGGGGGCTCTGGCTACACCTTC,CASSHLTGGSGYTF
.,TRBV10-1,.,TRBJ1-2,TGCGCCAGCAGTGCACAGACGGAAAATGCAGGTCATGGCTACACCTTC,CASSAQTENAGHGYTF
.,TRBV18,.,TRBJ1-4,TGTGCCAGCTCACCCACGACAGCAACTAATGAAAAACTGTTTTTT,CASSPTTATNEKLFF
many,TRBV4-3,.,TRBJ1-2,TGCGCCAGCAGCCAAGAAGCGAGGGGAGCTAACTATGGCTACACCTTC,CASSQEARGANYGYTF
few,TRBV9,.,TRBJ2-7,TGTGCCAGCAGCGTAGCACCGCTCGGCGAGCAGTACTTC,CASSVAPLGEQYF
.,TRBV14,.,TRBJ2-7,TGTGCCAGCTCCCCAAGACAGAGAAGCTCCTACGAGCAGTACTTC,CASSPRQRSSYEQYF
few,TRBV18,.,TRBJ1-2,TGTGCCAGCCACTCACTGGGAGGCTACACCTTC,CASHSLGGYTF
.,TRBV30,TRBD2,TRBJ2-7,TGTGCCTGGAGTCAAACTAGCGGGAGCTGGGAGCAGTACTTC,CAWSQTSGSWEQYF
once,TRBV5-1,TRBD1,TRBJ1-6,TGCGCCAGCAGCCCAGGACAGGGAAGCTCACCCCTCCACTTT,CASSPGQGSSPLHF
.,TRBV18,TRBD1,TRBJ1-2,TGTGCCAGCTCACCACAGGGGGCAGGAACTAACTATGGCTACACCTTC,CASSPQGAGTNYGYTF
once,TRBV9,.,TRBJ2-7,TGTGCCAGCAGCGTAGGTGACGGGGGCGGTCACTACGAGCAGTACTTC,CASSVGDGGGHYEQYF
.,TRBV7-6,TRBD2,TRBJ2-1,TGTGCCAGCAGCTTAGTTAGCGGGAGGGCCCGGAATGAGCAGTTCTTC,CASSLVSGRARNEQFF
.,TRBV6-6,.,TRBJ2-5,TGTGCCAGCAGTTACTCGGGGGGGCTCGAGACCCAGTACTTC,CASSYSGGLETQYF
.,TRBV25-1,.,TRBJ1-2,TGTGCCAGCAGTGGGGGGGTCAACTATGGCTACACCTTC,CASSGGVNYGYTF
.,TRBV9,.,TRBJ1-3,TGTGCCAGCAGCGTGAGGAACGGTGGAAACACCATATATTTT,CASSVRNGGNTIYF
.,TRBV4-2,.,TRBJ2-3,TGTGCCAGCAGCCAAGATGGGTGGGCGGGCACAGATACGCAGTATTTT,CASSQDGWAGTDTQYF
.,TRBV10-2,.,TRBJ2-3,TGCGCCAGCAGTGAAAACTCGCGCACAGATACGCAGTATTTT,CASSENSRTDTQYF
.,TRBV14,.,TRBJ1-6,TGTGCCAGCAGCCAAGAGGTTTGGGGCACATGGGCACCCCTCCACTTT,CASSQEVWGTWAPLHF
.,TRBV19,.,TRBJ1-5,TGTGCCAGTACCAACAGGGAAGGTCAGCCCCAGCATTTT,CASTNREGQPQHF
.,TRBV7-2,.,TRBJ1-1,TGTGCCAGCAGCTTAGCGGGGCTAAGGGGTAGGGGAGCGAACACTGAAGCTTTCTTT,CASSLAGLRGRGANTEAFF